Below are 27 T cell receptor beta chains sequenced from a single sample in a study of T-cell reconstitution after alpha-beta-depleted transplantation in children. Preparation of the TCRbeta library involved a method that used unique molecular identifiers. TCRdb ran MiXCR on the PCR reads and lists one entry per CDR3 protein. There are about 340,000 distinct CDR3 sequences in the sample; roughly 17% occur only once, and roughly two fifths lies in the top ten. The source material was PBMCs, mostly from graft donor cells, sampled 360 days after TCRalphabeta/CD19-depleted stem cell transplant. Receptors originate from a male patient between 2 and 15 years old who had a stem cell transplant for acute lymphoblastic leukemia, so the T cells may come from the graft donor.

The chain is built from TRBV20-1 and TRBJ2-3, with TRBD2 identical over 14 bases. CDR3 length equals 19 residues. The germline V gene encodes CDR1 DFQATT and CDR2 SNEGSKA (reference sequence). Trimming removed 3 bases from V and 3 bases from J; junction bases left unmatched: 14. The CDR3 region is CSASAGTSGSLLLTDTQYF. As DNA, the CDR3 is TGCAGTGCTAGTGCCGGGACTAGCGGGAGCCTTCTCCTTACAGATACGCAGTATTTT.

This clonotype was detected many times. The chain is built from TRBV10-3 and TRBJ2-1; TRBD2 matches at 9 bases. Germline CDR1 reads ENHRY; CDR2 reads SYGVKD. With 6 bases clipped from V and 7 bases from J, the junction kept 7 bases outside the gene matches. The CDR3 has 14 amino acids. CDR3 residues: CAIRRLAGTNEQFF. In DNA form, the CDR3 reads TGTGCCATCAGGCGTCTAGCGGGGACGAATGAGCAGTTCTTC.

This clonotype was seen many times. The chain has TRBV12-3 or TRBV12-4 and TRBJ1-1; no definite D call. V was trimmed by 3 bases and J by 9 bases, leaving 11 bases between them. This CDR3 region has 12 residues. CDR3 protein: CASSFPGKQAFF. In DNA form, the CDR3 reads TGTGCCAGCAGTTTCCCCGGCAAACAAGCTTTCTTT.

This clonotype showed up just a few times. The CDR3 DNA follows: TGTGCCAGCAGTTTCGGACAGACTAGCAATCAGCCCCAGCATTTT. This translates into CASSFGQTSNQPQHF. The chain employs TRBV12-3 or TRBV12-4 and TRBJ1-5, with D perhaps TRBD1 (6 bases). Trimming cost V 3 bases and J 0 bases, with 9 bases left between them. The CDR3 sequence is 15 residues long.

This chain joins TRBV30 and TRBJ2-3; D not certain. The V end lost 3 bases, the J end lost 1 base, and 11 bases lay between the germline ends. Germline values: CDR1 GTSNPN, CDR2 SVGIG (reference sequence). The CDR3 is 14 amino acids. The CDR3 nucleotides read TGTGCCTGGAGCGCCCAAGTGGGCACAGATACGCAGTATTTT. It is translated as CAWSAQVGTDTQYF.

This clonotype was seen only a few times. The chain couples TRBV6-1 to TRBJ1-2, with D perhaps TRBD1 (5 bases). The ends were cut back, 8 bases at V and 2 bases at J, with 21 bases in the middle. The CDR3 is made up of 16 amino acids. Germline loops: CDR1 MNHNS, CDR2 SASEGT. The CDR3 reads CASSVPGQLGNYGYTF. In nucleotides, the CDR3 is TGTGCCAGCTCTGTCCCAGGGCAGCTGGGGAACTATGGCTACACCTTC.

The rearrangement joins TRBV7-9 to TRBJ2-3; 7 bases agree with TRBD1. The junction had 13 bases not matched to a gene; V was cut back by 5 bases and J by 14 bases. The CDR3 consists of 13 residues. Germline values: CDR1 SEHNR, CDR2 FQNEAQ (reference sequence). The CDR3 region is CASSKLVDRNWYF. The CDR3 nucleotides are TGTGCCAGCAGCAAACTCGTGGACAGGAATTGGTATTTT.

This clonotype was counted ten times or more. The rearrangement links TRBV29-1 to TRBJ1-1; unclear D gene. Germline values: CDR1 SQVTM, CDR2 ANQGSEA. The CDR3 sequence is 11 residues long. V shed 2 bases and J shed 2 bases, with 3 bases lying between them. The CDR3 reads CSVESNTEAFF. CDR3 bases: TGCAGCGTTGAATCAAACACTGAAGCTTTCTTT.

This chain uses TRBV18 with TRBJ2-6; unclear D gene. The CDR3 covers 17 residues. V was clipped by 0 bases and J by 0 bases, with 9 bases between them. In germline, CDR1 is KGHSH, CDR2 LQKENI. The CDR3 DNA is TGTGCCAGCTCACCACCTGTGAGGTTCTCTGGGGCCAACGTCCTGACTTTC. Its protein product is CASSPPVRFSGANVLTF.

In its sample, this clonotype was seen a few times. This chain uses TRBV6-1 with TRBJ1-3; D might be TRBD1 (6 bases). Germline values: CDR1 MNHNS, CDR2 SASEGT. Trimming stripped 6 bases from V and 2 bases from J, with 14 bases between. The CDR3 contains 15 residues. DNA for the CDR3: TGTGCCAGCAGCCCCGAACAGGGAACTGGAAACACCATATATTTT. This sequence encodes CASSPEQGTGNTIYF.

J is TRBJ2-5 and V is TRBV7-2; 8 nucleotides agree with TRBD1. Germline CDR1 reads SGHTA; CDR2 reads FQGNSA. The CDR3 consists of 16 residues. The trim removed 5 bases at V and 2 bases at J, leaving 10 bases unmatched. CDR3 protein: CASSQGTGGNQETQYF. The CDR3 DNA reads as TGTGCCAGCAGCCAAGGGACAGGAGGAAATCAAGAGACCCAGTACTTC.

Only a few counts were recorded for this clonotype. The chain carries TRBV12-3 or TRBV12-4 and TRBJ2-3; D perhaps matches TRBD1 (6 bases). V gave up 6 bases and J gave up 8 bases, with 18 bases separating them. This CDR3 region has 14 residues. The CDR3 loop reads CASSPIQGEGTQYF. CDR3 DNA: TGTGCCAGCAGCCCAATACAGGGCGAGGGTACGCAGTATTTT.

This clonotype was counted only a few times. The CDR3 is CASSPNRAFYNEQFF. The CDR3 nucleotides read TGTGCCAGCAGCCCCAACCGGGCCTTCTACAATGAGCAGTTCTTC. This chain joins TRBV9 and TRBJ2-1; D is unresolved. The CDR3 is 15 amino acids. Germline CDR1 SGDLS, CDR2 YYNGEE. V was cut by 4 bases and J by 3 bases, with 14 bases left in between.

This clonotype appeared a few times. The chain uses TRBV7-8 and TRBJ1-4; 7 nucleotides align to TRBD1. Germline trimming cut 4 bases from V and 0 bases from J; bases unmatched to any gene: 8. CDR3 length equals 17 residues. Germline values: CDR1 SGHVS, CDR2 FQNEAQ. Here the CDR3 DNA reads TGTGCCAGCAGCTCAAGGAGGGGGCCCGCAACTAATGAAAAACTGTTTTTT. It translates to CASSSRRGPATNEKLFF.

The chain is built from TRBV7-2 and TRBJ2-3; TRBD2 agrees at 9 bases. The CDR3 covers 15 residues. Per germline, CDR1 SGHTA and CDR2 FQGNSA. The V and J ends lost 4 bases and 2 bases, in that order; junction bases with no gene match: 4. CDR3 DNA: TGTGCCAGCAGCTCTAGCGGGATTTCCACAGATACGCAGTATTTT. Translating it yields CASSSSGISTDTQYF.

This clonotype was counted between two and nine times. The rearrangement uses TRBV12-3 or TRBV12-4 and TRBJ2-1; D is possibly TRBD1 or TRBD2 (6 bases each). The CDR3 covers 13 residues. Trimming left V 3 bases short and J 13 bases short, with 16 bases between. DNA of the CDR3: TGTGCCAGCAGTTTGGGGGGCAGGGTCAGACAGTTCTTC. Amino acid sequence: CASSLGGRVRQFF.

V is TRBV28 and J is TRBJ1-1; 8 positions match TRBD1. The CDR3 length is 15 residues. Germline CDR1 and CDR2: MDHEN and SYDVKM. Unmatched junction bases numbered 14, after V lost 3 bases and J lost 11 bases. The CDR3 nucleotides read TGTGCCAGCAGTTTTAGGGACAGGCGCTCTTTGGGGGCTTTCTTT. Translating gives CASSFRDRRSLGAFF.

The V and J genes are TRBV18 and TRBJ2-7; 11 nucleotides align to TRBD2. The CDR3 is made up of 15 amino acids. From germline, CDR1 is KGHSH and CDR2 LQKENI. V shed 6 bases, J shed 2 bases, and the junction held 6 bases outside the gene matches. The CDR3 coding sequence is TGTGCCAGCTCGATCGCGACTAGCGGGACCTACGAGCAGTACTTC. Translation: CASSIATSGTYEQYF.

This clonotype was detected only a few times. The V and J genes are TRBV5-1 and TRBJ1-1; possible D gene TRBD1, 6 bases. Trimming shortened V by 5 bases and J by 6 bases, and 23 bases separated the two germline ends. Looked up from germline, CDR1 is SGHRS and CDR2 is YFSETQ. The CDR3 runs 16 residues. The CDR3 region has the DNA TGCGCCAGCAGGACCTCAGGGGCCATCCATCGTGCTGAAGCTTTCTTT. This encodes CASRTSGAIHRAEAFF.

The chain combines TRBV12-3 or TRBV12-4 with TRBJ2-7; D gene uncertain. V dropped 6 bases and J dropped 6 bases, with 12 bases sitting between them. The CDR3 has 12 amino acids. CDR3 sequence (DNA): TGTGCCAGCAGCCGGATAGCAGGCGAGCAGTACTTC. Protein product: CASSRIAGEQYF.

This clonotype showed up many times. The gene calls are TRBV27 and TRBJ2-1; 7 bases fit TRBD2. Trimming at V came to 0 bases and at J to 4 bases, leaving 9 bases not matched to a gene. The CDR3 consists of 17 residues. The V gene's germline CDR1 is MNHEY and CDR2 SMNVEV (reference sequence). The CDR3 nucleotides are TGTGCCAGCAGTTTATCCCCCCTAGCGGTAACTTACAATGAGCAGTTCTTC. Its protein is CASSLSPLAVTYNEQFF.

This clonotype was picked up many times. The chain joins TRBV20-1 to TRBJ2-3, with TRBD2 matching 9 bases. Germline V gene sequence: CDR1 DFQATT, CDR2 SNEGSKA (reference sequence). The junction had 15 bases not matched to a gene; V was cut back by 5 bases and J by 3 bases. The CDR3 is 17 residues long. The CDR3 region is CSAPPAPLAGVTDTQYF. The CDR3, as DNA: TGCAGTGCTCCACCCGCCCCATTAGCGGGAGTGACAGATACGCAGTATTTT.

This clonotype was seen ten or more times. The rearrangement links TRBV5-1 to TRBJ2-5; D unresolved. V lost 3 bases to trimming and J lost 4 bases, with 4 bases between them. From germline, CDR1 is SGHRS and CDR2 YFSETQ. The CDR3 loop spans 11 amino acids. CDR3 in amino acids: CASSSGETQYF. The CDR3 DNA follows: TGCGCCAGCAGCTCCGGAGAGACCCAGTACTTC.

The rearrangement uses TRBV30 and TRBJ2-3; TRBD2 agrees at 8 bases. Trimming removed 3 bases from V and 3 bases from J; junction bases left unmatched: 8. The CDR3 totals 15 residues. Per germline, CDR1 GTSNPN and CDR2 SVGIG (reference sequence). As DNA, the CDR3 is TGTGCCTGGAGCCCGGGAGGGGAGGGGACAGATACGCAGTATTTT. Residues: CAWSPGGEGTDTQYF.

In this sample, this clonotype turned up a few times. The CDR3 bases are TGTGCCAGCAGCCCCAGGGGGCCTATGGCTGAAGCTTTCTTT. Amino acid sequence: CASSPRGPMAEAFF. The chain combines TRBV4-2 with TRBJ1-1; the match to TRBD1 covers 8 bases. CDR3 length: 14 residues. The V segment lost 4 bases and the J segment 6 bases; nucleotides outside the gene matches: 7. Germline V gene sequence: CDR1 LGHNA, CDR2 YNFKEQ.

This clonotype was found once. V is TRBV19 and J is TRBJ1-5; D uncertain. V was shortened by 7 bases and J by 0 bases, with 13 bases between the two germline ends. The CDR3 totals 15 residues. Germline V gene lookup returns CDR1 LNHDA and CDR2 SQIVND (reference sequence). CDR3 residues: CASTPRFYSNQPQHF. The CDR3 DNA reads as TGTGCCAGTACCCCCAGGTTTTATAGCAATCAGCCCCAGCATTTT.

Many counts were recorded for this clonotype. The V and J genes are TRBV9 and TRBJ2-3, with 9 bases matching TRBD2. Trimming at V came to 4 bases and at J to 1 base, leaving 4 bases not matched to a gene. Germline CDR1 SGDLS, CDR2 YYNGEE. The CDR3 has 15 residues. CDR3 region: CASSPRLAGTDTQYF. CDR3 DNA: TGTGCCAGCAGCCCCCGACTAGCGGGCACAGATACGCAGTATTTT.